The T cell receptor (beta chain) described here comes from a study of cytomegalovirus exposure and HLA in healthy donors. This clone was picked up a small number of times. The J segment lost 2 bases and the V segment lost 6 bases, leaving 7 bases of the junction unmatched. The germline V gene has CDR1 MNHEY and CDR2 SMNVEV (reference sequence). CDR3 length equals 14 residues. PCR primers comprised 60 Vbeta and 13 Jbeta primers. Method: immunoSEQ multiplex PCR; TCRdb's copy keeps in-frame clones and lacks some. The table records over 90,000 clones, around 57% of them present only once. This sequence joins TRBV27 and TRBJ2-7; 7 nucleotides align to TRBD1. The clonotype was recovered from a human donor in good health. Sequencing input: PBMCs. This CDR3 is CASRIRDSPYEQYF. The CDR3 nucleotides are TGTGCCAGCAGAATCCGGGACAGCCCCTACGAGCAGTACTTC.